Each of the 2 T cell receptor beta chains below was sequenced from the same sample in a study of CD8+ T cells in alopecia areata. Treatment meaning: oral pan-JAK inhibitor, 5-10 mg twice daily. TCR sequencing used cDNA made by reverse transcription of extracted RNA. Repertoires were generated with immunoSEQ multiplex PCR, while TCRdb's copy carries only in-frame clones and drops some. The sample records about 180,000 clones, less than 70% being singletons. The sequencing here drew on CD8+ T cells sorted from blood, taken at week 24, from a patient treated with tofacitinib. Receptors were obtained from a human donor with alopecia areata.

The rearrangement uses TRBV7-9 and TRBJ2-3, with 7 bases fitting TRBD1. CDR1 SEHNR and CDR2 FQNEAQ come from the germline V gene (reference sequence). Losses at the gene ends were 5 bases for V and 2 bases for J; bases not matched to a gene: 4. CDR3 length equals 14 residues. The chain's CDR3 is CASSTTGDTDTQYF. CDR3 nucleotide sequence: TGTGCCAGCAGCACTACAGGGGACACAGATACGCAGTATTTT. Full variable domain (rest looked up from reference TRBV7-9 and TRBJ2-3): DTGVSQNPRHKITKRGQNVTFRCDPISEHNRLYWYRQTLGQGPEFLTYFQNEAQLEKSRLLSDRFSAERPKGSFSTLEIQRTEQGDSAMYLCASSTTGDTDTQYFGPGTRLTVL.

The V gene is TRBV6-1, the J gene TRBJ1-5; no definite D call. Germline CDR1 reads MNHNS; CDR2 reads SASEGT. This CDR3 contains 15 residues. The V gene lost 3 bases and the J gene lost 0 bases, with 9 bases spanning the gap. The CDR3 loop is CASSDLDASNQPQHF. Written as DNA, the CDR3 is TGTGCCAGCAGTGATCTTGACGCTAGCAATCAGCCCCAGCATTTT.